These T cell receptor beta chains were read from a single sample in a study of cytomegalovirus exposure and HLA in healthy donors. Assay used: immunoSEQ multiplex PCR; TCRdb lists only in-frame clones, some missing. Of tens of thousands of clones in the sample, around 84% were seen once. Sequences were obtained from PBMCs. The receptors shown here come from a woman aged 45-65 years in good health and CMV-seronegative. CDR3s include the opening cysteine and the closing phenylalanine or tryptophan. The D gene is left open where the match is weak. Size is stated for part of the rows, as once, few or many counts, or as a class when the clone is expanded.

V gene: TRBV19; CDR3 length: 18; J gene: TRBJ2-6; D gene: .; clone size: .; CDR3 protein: CASKPRLTVDSGANVLTF; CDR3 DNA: TGTGCCAGTAAGCCCCGCTTGACAGTCGACTCTGGGGCCAACGTCCTGACTTTC
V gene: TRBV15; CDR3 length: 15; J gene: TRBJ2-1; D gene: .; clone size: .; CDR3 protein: CATGRGTRLYNEQFF; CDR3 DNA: TGTGCCACCGGTCGAGGGACTCGACTTTACAATGAGCAGTTCTTC
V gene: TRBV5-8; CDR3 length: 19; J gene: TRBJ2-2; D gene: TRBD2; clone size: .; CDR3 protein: CASSFGLAGGPETGGELFF; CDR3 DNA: TGTGCCAGCAGTTTTGGACTAGCGGGAGGGCCGGAAACAGGCGGGGAGCTGTTTTTT
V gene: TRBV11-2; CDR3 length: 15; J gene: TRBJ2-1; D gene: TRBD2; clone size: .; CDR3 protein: CASRLAGVAYNEQFF; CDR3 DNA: TGTGCCAGCAGGCTAGCGGGAGTGGCCTACAATGAGCAGTTCTTC
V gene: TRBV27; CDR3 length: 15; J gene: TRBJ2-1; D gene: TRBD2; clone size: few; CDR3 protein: CASSLAGGPYNEQFF; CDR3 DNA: TGTGCCAGCAGTTTGGCGGGGGGGCCATACAATGAGCAGTTCTTC
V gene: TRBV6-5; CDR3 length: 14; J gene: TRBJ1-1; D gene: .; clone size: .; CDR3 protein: CASSSPWTAREAFF; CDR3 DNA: TGTGCCAGCAGTTCCCCCTGGACAGCTCGTGAAGCTTTCTTT
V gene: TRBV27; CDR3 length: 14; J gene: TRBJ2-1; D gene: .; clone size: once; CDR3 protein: CASSSKLLGDEQFF; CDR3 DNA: TGTGCCAGCAGTTCGAAATTGCTAGGGGATGAGCAGTTCTTC
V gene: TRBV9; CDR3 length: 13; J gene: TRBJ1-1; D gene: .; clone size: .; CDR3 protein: CASSATMNTEAFF; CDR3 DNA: TGTGCCAGCAGCGCCACTATGAACACTGAAGCTTTCTTT
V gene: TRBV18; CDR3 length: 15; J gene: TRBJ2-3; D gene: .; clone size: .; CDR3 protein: CASSPPVTGTDTQYF; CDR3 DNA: TGTGCCAGCTCACCACCGGTGACAGGAACAGATACGCAGTATTTT
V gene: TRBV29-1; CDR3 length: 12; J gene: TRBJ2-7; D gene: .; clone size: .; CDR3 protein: CSVEIQQTGQYF; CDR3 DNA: TGCAGCGTTGAAATCCAACAAACGGGGCAGTACTTC
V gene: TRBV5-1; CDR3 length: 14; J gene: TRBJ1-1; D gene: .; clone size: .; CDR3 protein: CASSLQDRNTEAFF; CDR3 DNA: TGCGCCAGCAGCTTGCAAGACAGGAACACTGAAGCTTTCTTT
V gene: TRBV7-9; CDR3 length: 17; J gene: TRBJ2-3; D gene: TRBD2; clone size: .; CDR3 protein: CASSAGLAGGSTDTQYF; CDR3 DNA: TGTGCCAGCAGCGCAGGACTAGCGGGGGGAAGCACAGATACGCAGTATTTT
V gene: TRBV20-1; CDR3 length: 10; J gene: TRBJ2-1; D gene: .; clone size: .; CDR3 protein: CSATDRLQFF; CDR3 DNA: TGCAGTGCTACTGACAGGTTGCAGTTCTTC
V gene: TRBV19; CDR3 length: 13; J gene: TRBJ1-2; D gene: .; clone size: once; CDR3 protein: CASSQAGDIGYTF; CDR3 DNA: TGTGCCAGTAGTCAGGCAGGGGATATAGGCTACACCTTC
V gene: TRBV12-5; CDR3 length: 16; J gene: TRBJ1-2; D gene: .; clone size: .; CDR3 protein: CASGLSLGTRNYGYTF; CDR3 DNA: TGTGCTAGTGGTCTTAGCCTCGGGACACGAAACTATGGCTACACCTTC